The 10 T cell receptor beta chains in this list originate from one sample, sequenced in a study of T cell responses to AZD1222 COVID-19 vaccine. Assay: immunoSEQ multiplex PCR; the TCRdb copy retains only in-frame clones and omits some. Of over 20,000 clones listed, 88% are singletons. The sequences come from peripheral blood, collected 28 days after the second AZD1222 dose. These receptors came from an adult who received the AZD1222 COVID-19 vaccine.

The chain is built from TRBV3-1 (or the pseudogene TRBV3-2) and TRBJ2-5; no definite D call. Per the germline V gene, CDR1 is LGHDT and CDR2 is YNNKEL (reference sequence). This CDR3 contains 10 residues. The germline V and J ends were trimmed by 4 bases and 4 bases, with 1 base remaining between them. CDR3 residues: CASSRETQYF. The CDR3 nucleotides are TGTGCCAGCAGCCGAGAGACCCAGTACTTC.

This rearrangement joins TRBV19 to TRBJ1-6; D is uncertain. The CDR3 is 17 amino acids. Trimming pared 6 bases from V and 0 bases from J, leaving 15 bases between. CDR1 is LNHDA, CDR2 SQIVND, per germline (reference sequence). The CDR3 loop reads CASSPGSPSSYNSPLHF. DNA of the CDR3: TGTGCCAGTAGCCCCGGAAGCCCGAGCTCCTATAATTCACCCCTCCACTTT. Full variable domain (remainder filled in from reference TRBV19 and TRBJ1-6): DGGITQSPKYLFRKEGQNVTLSCEQNLNHDAMYWYRQDPGQGLRLIYYSQIVNDFQKGDIAEGYSVSREKKESFPLTVTSAQKNPTAFYLCASSPGSPSSYNSPLHFGNGTRLTVT.

CDR3 sequence: CASSKTGHPFEQYF. DNA for the CDR3: TGTGCCAGCAGCAAAACGGGACACCCCTTTGAGCAGTACTTC. V is TRBV5-5 and J is TRBJ2-7; weak D call: TRBD1 (6 bases). The CDR3 is 14 amino acids. Trimming stripped 4 bases from V and 7 bases from J, with 18 bases between. Germline CDR1 reads SGHKS; CDR2 reads YYEKEE (reference sequence).

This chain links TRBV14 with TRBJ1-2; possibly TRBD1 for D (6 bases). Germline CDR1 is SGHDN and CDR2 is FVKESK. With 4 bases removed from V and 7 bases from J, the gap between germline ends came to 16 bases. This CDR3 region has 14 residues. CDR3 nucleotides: TGTGCCAGCAGCCCATTCCAGGGGATGGGTGGCTACACCTTC. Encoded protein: CASSPFQGMGGYTF.

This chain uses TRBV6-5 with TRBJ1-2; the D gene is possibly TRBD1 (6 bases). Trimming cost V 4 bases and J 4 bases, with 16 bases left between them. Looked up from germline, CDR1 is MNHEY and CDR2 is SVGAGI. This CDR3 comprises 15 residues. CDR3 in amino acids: CASSSPRGRTYGYTF. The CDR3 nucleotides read TGTGCCAGCAGTTCCCCGAGGGGGAGAACCTATGGCTACACCTTC.

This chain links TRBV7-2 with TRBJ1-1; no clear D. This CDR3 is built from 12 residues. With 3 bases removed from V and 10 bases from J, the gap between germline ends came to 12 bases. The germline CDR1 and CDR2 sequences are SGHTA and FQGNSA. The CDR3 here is CASSLKPSGAFF. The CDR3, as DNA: TGTGCCAGCAGCTTGAAGCCCTCAGGAGCTTTCTTT. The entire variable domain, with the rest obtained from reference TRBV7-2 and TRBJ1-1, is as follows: GAGVSQSPSNKVTEKGKDVELRCDPISGHTALYWYRQSLGQGLEFLIYFQGNSAPDKSGLPSDRFSAERTGGSVSTLTIQRTQQEDSAVYLCASSLKPSGAFFGQGTRLTVV.

CDR3: CASSPSRFRETQYF. The CDR3 DNA follows: TGTGCCAGCAGCCCTAGCCGATTCCGGGAGACCCAGTACTTC. The chain has TRBV5-8 and TRBJ2-5, with D perhaps matching TRBD2 (5 bases). V was clipped by 4 bases and J by 5 bases, with 15 bases between them. The CDR3 runs to 14 residues. The germline V gene has CDR1 SGHTS and CDR2 YDEGEE.

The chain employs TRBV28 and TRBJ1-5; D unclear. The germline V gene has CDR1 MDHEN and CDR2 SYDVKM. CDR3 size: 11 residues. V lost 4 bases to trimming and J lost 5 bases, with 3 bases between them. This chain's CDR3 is CASSSYQPQHF. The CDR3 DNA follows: TGTGCCAGCAGTTCCTATCAGCCCCAGCATTTT.

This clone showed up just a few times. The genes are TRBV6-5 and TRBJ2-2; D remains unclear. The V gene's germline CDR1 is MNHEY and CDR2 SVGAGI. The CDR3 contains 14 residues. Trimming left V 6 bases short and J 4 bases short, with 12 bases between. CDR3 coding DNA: TGTGCCAGCAGGGCCGACCAGTTCACCGGGGAGCTGTTTTTT. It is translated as CASRADQFTGELFF.

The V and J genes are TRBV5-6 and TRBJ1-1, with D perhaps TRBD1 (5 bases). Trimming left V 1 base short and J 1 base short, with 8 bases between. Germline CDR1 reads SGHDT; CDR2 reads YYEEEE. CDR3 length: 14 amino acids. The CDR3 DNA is TGTGCCAGCAGCTTGCGGGGGACGAACACTGAAGCTTTCTTT. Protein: CASSLRGTNTEAFF. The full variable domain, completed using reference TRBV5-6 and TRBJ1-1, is DAGVTQSPTHLIKTRGQQVTLRCSPKSGHDTVSWYQQALGQGPQFIFQYYEEEERQRGNFPDRFSGHQFPNYSSELNVNALLLGDSALYLCASSLRGTNTEAFFGQGTRLTVV.